The 27 T cell receptor beta chains below come from one sample, sequenced in a study of T-cell reconstitution after alpha-beta-depleted transplantation in children. Researchers prepared the TCRbeta library using unique molecular identifiers, the study reports. TCRdb itself ran the PCR reads through MiXCR, one entry per CDR3 protein. In the table there are about 500,000 distinct CDR3 sequences, approximately 10% of which are singletons. This specimen was PBMCs, mostly from graft donor cells, taken 180 days after TCRalphabeta/CD19-depleted stem cell transplant. These receptors originate from a female patient aged 2-10 years who had a stem cell transplant for aplastic anemia, so the T cells may come from the graft donor.

In its sample, this clonotype was seen a few times. The rearrangement joins TRBV6-5 to TRBJ2-2; D uncertain. Germline CDR1 reads MNHEY; CDR2 reads SVGAGI. Trimming cost V 3 bases and J 2 bases, with 10 bases left between them. The CDR3 totals 15 residues. CDR3 residues: CASSYILGNTGELFF. DNA of the CDR3: TGTGCCAGCAGTTATATCCTTGGTAACACCGGGGAGCTGTTTTTT.

This clonotype was counted at least ten times. The chain joins TRBV4-1 to TRBJ2-7, with TRBD1 identical over 9 bases. The CDR3 has 14 amino acids. V gave up 4 bases and J gave up 4 bases; unmatched junction bases: 5. Germline lookup yields CDR1 MGHRA and CDR2 YSYEKL. CDR3 nucleotide sequence: TGCGCCAGCAGCCTCAGACAGGGGGTGTACGAGCAGTACGTC. Translated: CASSLRQGVYEQYV.

This clonotype has a count of ten or more. This chain links TRBV29-1 with TRBJ1-3; no reliable D call. Looked up from germline, CDR1 is SQVTM and CDR2 is ANQGSEA. With 4 bases removed from V and 0 bases from J, the gap between germline ends came to 10 bases. The CDR3 covers 14 residues. The CDR3 loop reads CSVGARSSGNTIYF. The CDR3 nucleotides are TGCAGCGTTGGAGCCAGGAGCTCTGGAAACACCATATATTTT.

This clonotype showed up many times. V is TRBV24-1 and J is TRBJ2-3, with a possible D match to TRBD2 (5 bases). The CDR3 consists of 12 residues. Germline V gene lookup returns CDR1 KGHDR and CDR2 SFDVKD. V shed 3 bases and J shed 5 bases, with 5 bases lying between them. CDR3 bases: TGTGCCACCAGTGATGGAGGAGATACGCAGTATTTT. Translated, it gives CATSDGGDTQYF.

This clonotype was seen many times. The CDR3 DNA is TGTGCCAGCAGTTTTTTGGTTGGTGACGTACGGAACACTGAAGCTTTCTTT. Translated, it gives CASSFLVGDVRNTEAFF. The chain carries TRBV12-3 or TRBV12-4 and TRBJ1-1, with D hard to call. V was shortened by 3 bases and J by 1 base, with 18 bases between the two germline ends. This CDR3 comprises 17 residues.

This clonotype was recorded at least ten times. The CDR3 region has the DNA TGTGCCAGCTCACCACCAACAGCCGATGGCTACACCTTC. Translating it yields CASSPPTADGYTF. V usage is TRBV18 and J usage is TRBJ1-2; D is undetermined. The V gene lost 0 bases and the J gene lost 6 bases, with 8 bases spanning the gap. Germline values: CDR1 KGHSH, CDR2 LQKENI. This CDR3 is 13 amino acids long.

This clonotype showed up just a few times. The rearrangement links TRBV29-1 to TRBJ2-1, with D perhaps TRBD1 or TRBD2 (5 bases each). The CDR3 length is 14 residues. The germline CDR1 and CDR2 sequences are SQVTM and ANQGSEA. The V end lost 5 bases, the J end lost 2 bases, and 13 bases lay between the germline ends. CDR3 in amino acids: CSVCWGSTYNEQFF. The CDR3, as DNA: TGCAGCGTTTGTTGGGGGTCGACCTACAATGAGCAGTTCTTC.

This clonotype has more than one count but fewer than ten. The rearrangement uses TRBV6-1 and TRBJ1-5; 11 bases fit TRBD1. The CDR3 runs to 16 residues. The V gene end was trimmed by 6 bases and the J gene end by 4 bases; junction bases not matched to a gene: 8. CDR1 and CDR2 from the germline V gene are MNHNS and SASEGT. DNA of the CDR3: TGTGCCAGCAGGGACAGGGGGCGCGAATGGAATCAGCCCCAGCATTTT. Translation: CASRDRGREWNQPQHF.

The chain employs TRBV20-1 and TRBJ2-7, with TRBD2 as a possible D gene (7 bases). Trimming left V 0 bases short and J 4 bases short, with 13 bases between. Germline V gene sequence: CDR1 DFQATT, CDR2 SNEGSKA (reference sequence). The CDR3 covers 14 residues. This chain's CDR3 is CSARDGGGGYEQYF. In nucleotides, the CDR3 is TGCAGTGCTAGAGACGGAGGGGGGGGATACGAGCAGTACTTC.

V and J are TRBV11-2 and TRBJ2-1, with 8 nucleotides matching TRBD1. V was pared by 0 bases and J by 3 bases, with 7 bases of the junction left unmatched. The length of the CDR3 is 17 residues. Germline CDR1 SGHAT, CDR2 FQNNGV. The CDR3 nucleotides are TGTGCCAGCAGCTTAGATAGCGACAGGGGCTTCTACAATGAGCAGTTCTTC. It translates to CASSLDSDRGFYNEQFF.

This clonotype has just a few counts. The chain couples TRBV20-1 to TRBJ1-6; 7 bases map to TRBD1. Germline CDR1 is DFQATT and CDR2 is SNEGSKA (reference sequence). Trimming removed 3 bases from V and 8 bases from J; junction bases left unmatched: 10. This CDR3 comprises 15 residues. The CDR3 DNA reads as TGCAGTGCTAGCTCAGGGGGGACCGTCTATTCACCCCTCCACTTT. It encodes CSASSGGTVYSPLHF.

The chain uses TRBV9 and TRBJ2-6; D is unclear. The V gene lost 5 bases and the J gene lost 3 bases, with 15 bases spanning the gap. The CDR3 loop spans 16 amino acids. Germline V gene sequence: CDR1 SGDLS, CDR2 YYNGEE. The CDR3 here is CASSLFPIGGANVLTF. CDR3 nucleotide sequence: TGTGCCAGCAGTTTGTTCCCCATCGGTGGGGCCAACGTCCTGACTTTC.

This clonotype was observed a handful of times. The genes are TRBV4-3 and TRBJ2-5; tentative D call: TRBD2 (6 bases). Germline V gene sequence: CDR1 LGHNA, CDR2 YSLEER. The CDR3 length is 17 residues. The germline V and J ends were trimmed by 2 bases and 1 base, with 17 bases remaining between them. The CDR3 bases are TGCGCCAGCAGCCAATACTTCGCGGGATCACCCCAAGAGACCCAGTACTTC. This codes for CASSQYFAGSPQETQYF.

The sample holds a few counts of this clonotype. The genes are TRBV7-9 and TRBJ1-4; D is ambiguous. Per the germline V gene, CDR1 is SEHNR and CDR2 is FQNEAQ (reference sequence). V lost 5 bases and J 2 bases, leaving 18 bases between the germline ends. The CDR3 extends over 17 amino acids. The CDR3 coding sequence is TGTGCCAGCAGCCCTAGACAAGGGTGGGCTACTAATGAAAAACTGTTTTTT. Amino acid sequence: CASSPRQGWATNEKLFF.

This clonotype was recorded many times. The V call is TRBV10-3, the J call TRBJ2-2; D call uncertain. The CDR3 spans 12 residues. In germline, CDR1 is ENHRY, CDR2 SYGVKD. V lost 0 bases and J lost 6, with 2 bases in between. The CDR3 spells CAISESSGELFF. In DNA form, the CDR3 reads TGTGCCATCAGTGAGTCGTCCGGGGAGCTGTTTTTT.

This clonotype was picked up a small number of times. The chain carries TRBV29-1 and TRBJ2-7, with D perhaps TRBD1 or TRBD2 (5 bases each). Trimming cost V 4 bases and J 7 bases, with 20 bases left between them. Germline V gene sequence: CDR1 SQVTM, CDR2 ANQGSEA. The length of the CDR3 is 14 residues. The CDR3 region has the DNA TGCAGCGTTGTACGACTCACCGAGGGGAGTGAGCAGTACTTC. It yields the protein CSVVRLTEGSEQYF.

For this clonotype: Being one base from a much bigger clone, this may be a read error. This chain links TRBV28 with TRBJ2-7; perhaps TRBD1 as D (5 bases). Per the germline V gene, CDR1 is MDHEN and CDR2 is SYDVKM. Trimming removed 7 bases from V and 5 bases from J, with 18 bases in between. The CDR3 runs 14 residues. In DNA form, the CDR3 reads TGTGCCAGCATTTCCCAGGGCCCCCCCGACGAGCAGTACTTC. Amino acids: CASISQGPPDEQYF.

The rearrangement links TRBV12-3 or TRBV12-4 to TRBJ1-3, with D perhaps TRBD1 (5 bases). Trimming left V 6 bases short and J 2 bases short, with 11 bases between. The CDR3 is made up of 14 amino acids. DNA of the CDR3: TGTGCCAGCAGGCCGAGGGGTGCTGGAAACACCATATATTTT. Protein: CASRPRGAGNTIYF.

This chain uses TRBV6-2 or TRBV6-3 with TRBJ2-1; D may match TRBD1 or TRBD2 (6 bases each). This CDR3 is built from 16 residues. Germline V lookup: CDR1 MNHEY, CDR2 SVGEGT. The V gene lost 2 bases and the J gene lost 5 bases, with 16 bases spanning the gap. Written as DNA, the CDR3 is TGTGCCAGCAGTTACGCGGGAATGGACAGCGACAATGAGCAGTTCTTC. This sequence encodes CASSYAGMDSDNEQFF.

The J gene is TRBJ2-1, the V gene TRBV27, with unresolved D. CDR3 length: 15 amino acids. Germline CDR1 is MNHEY and CDR2 is SMNVEV (reference sequence). Trimming shortened V by 8 bases and J by 3 bases, and 17 bases separated the two germline ends. The CDR3 region is CASSWAGPFYNEQFF. CDR3 in DNA: TGTGCCAGCTCTTGGGCCGGGCCATTCTACAATGAGCAGTTCTTC.

The gene calls are TRBV5-8 and TRBJ2-5; TRBD2 aligns across 8 bases. In germline, CDR1 is SGHTS, CDR2 YDEGEE. Germline trimming cut 4 bases from V and 2 bases from J; bases unmatched to any gene: 13. The CDR3 runs to 17 residues. CDR3 loop: CASSHRLAPLVQETQYF. The CDR3 bases are TGTGCCAGCAGCCACCGACTAGCGCCCCTTGTACAAGAGACCCAGTACTTC.

V is TRBV11-2 and J is TRBJ1-4; a weak D match, TRBD1 (6 bases). The germline V gene has CDR1 SGHAT and CDR2 FQNNGV. The CDR3 is made up of 16 amino acids. V was trimmed by 0 bases and J by 4 bases, leaving 12 bases between them. The CDR3: CASSLDLRGHNEKLFF. CDR3 nucleotide sequence: TGTGCCAGCAGCTTAGATCTCAGGGGCCATAATGAAAAACTGTTTTTT.

This chain links TRBV12-3 or TRBV12-4 with TRBJ2-3, with 10 bases identical to TRBD2. J was trimmed by 4 bases and V by 6 bases; bases with no gene match: 13. This CDR3 has 17 amino acids. CDR3 region: CASSLPILAGVPDTQYF. The CDR3 DNA is TGTGCCAGCAGCCTCCCAATCCTAGCGGGAGTTCCAGATACGCAGTATTTT.

This clonotype was counted at least ten times. The genes are TRBV7-6 and TRBJ2-3; the D is unclear. The V gene lost 2 bases and the J gene lost 4 bases, with 4 bases spanning the gap. The CDR3 length is 12 residues. Germline V gene data show CDR1 as SGHVS and CDR2 as FNYEAQ. This chain's CDR3 is CASSLYPDTQYF. CDR3 nucleotides: TGTGCCAGCAGCTTATATCCAGATACGCAGTATTTT. Drawing the rest from reference TRBV7-6 and TRBJ2-3, the complete variable domain is GAGVSQSPRYKVTKRGQDVALRCDPISGHVSLYWYRQALGQGPEFLTYFNYEAQQDKSGLPNDRFSAERPEGSISTLTIQRTEQRDSAMYRCASSLYPDTQYFGPGTRLTVL.

This clonotype has just a few counts. The CDR3, as DNA: TGCAGCGTTGAACTGCTAGCGGGACTGAACGAGCAGTACTTC. As protein: CSVELLAGLNEQYF. The V gene is TRBV29-1, the J gene TRBJ2-7; 9 positions match TRBD2. Germline CDR1 reads SQVTM; CDR2 reads ANQGSEA. V lost 2 bases and J lost 5; bases outside the gene matches: 7. This CDR3 contains 14 residues.

The J gene is TRBJ2-1, the V gene TRBV29-1; TRBD1 matches at 8 bases. This CDR3 comprises 14 residues. CDR1 is SQVTM and CDR2 is ANQGSEA in the germline V gene. V was clipped by 1 base and J by 7 bases; unmatched bases: 6. CDR3 sequence: CSVEGSNRGNEQFF. CDR3 coding DNA: TGCAGCGTTGAAGGGTCTAACAGGGGGAATGAGCAGTTCTTC.

A few counts support this clonotype. The chain is built from TRBV11-2 and TRBJ1-3; D is uncertain. In germline, CDR1 is SGHAT, CDR2 FQNNGV. The V end was cut by 3 bases, the J end by 3 bases, with 21 bases between. This CDR3 is built from 18 residues. The CDR3 nucleotides are TGTGCCAGCAGCTTTTGGCCCGGCACCGAACGAGGTGGAAACACCATATATTTT. Its translation is CASSFWPGTERGGNTIYF.